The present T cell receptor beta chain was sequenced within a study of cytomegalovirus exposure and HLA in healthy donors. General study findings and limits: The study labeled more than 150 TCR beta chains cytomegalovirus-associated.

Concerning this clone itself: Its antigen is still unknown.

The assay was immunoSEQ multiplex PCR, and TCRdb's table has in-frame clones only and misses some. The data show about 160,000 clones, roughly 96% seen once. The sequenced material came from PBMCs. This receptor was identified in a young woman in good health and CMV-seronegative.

CDR3: CASSTAGLGANVLTF. The CDR3 bases are TGTGCCAGTAGTACCGCAGGGTTAGGGGCCAACGTCCTGACTTTC. J is TRBJ2-6 and V is TRBV19; D possibly corresponds to TRBD1 (5 bases). The CDR3 covers 15 residues. V shed 4 bases and J shed 4 bases, with 11 bases lying between them. Germline V lookup: CDR1 LNHDA, CDR2 SQIVND (reference sequence).